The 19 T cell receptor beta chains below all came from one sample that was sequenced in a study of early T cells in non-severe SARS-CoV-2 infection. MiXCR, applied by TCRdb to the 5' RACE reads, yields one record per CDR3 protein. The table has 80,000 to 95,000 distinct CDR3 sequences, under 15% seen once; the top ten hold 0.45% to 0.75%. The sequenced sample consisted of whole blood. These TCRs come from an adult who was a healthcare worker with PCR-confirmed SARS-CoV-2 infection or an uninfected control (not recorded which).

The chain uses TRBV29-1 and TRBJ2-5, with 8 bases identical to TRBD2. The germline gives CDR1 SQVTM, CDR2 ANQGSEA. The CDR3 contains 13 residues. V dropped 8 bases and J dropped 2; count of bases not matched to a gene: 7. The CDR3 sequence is CSSQRGRQETQYF. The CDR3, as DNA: TGCAGCAGTCAGCGGGGGAGACAAGAGACCCAGTACTTC.

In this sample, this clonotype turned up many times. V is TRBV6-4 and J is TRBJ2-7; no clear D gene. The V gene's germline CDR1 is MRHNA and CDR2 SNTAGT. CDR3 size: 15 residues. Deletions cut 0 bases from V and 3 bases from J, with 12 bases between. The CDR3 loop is CASSDSPCLDYEQYV. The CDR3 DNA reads TGTGCCAGCAGTGACTCGCCTTGCCTTGACTACGAGCAGTACGTC.

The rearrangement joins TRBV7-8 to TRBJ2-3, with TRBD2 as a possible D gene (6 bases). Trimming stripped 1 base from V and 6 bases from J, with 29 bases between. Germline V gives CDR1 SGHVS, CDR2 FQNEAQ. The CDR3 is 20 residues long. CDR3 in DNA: TGTGCCAGCAGCTTAGTAGGTCGGCAGGGACTTTTATCTCCGGAGGATACGCAGTATTTT. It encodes CASSLVGRQGLLSPEDTQYF.

CDR3 residues: CSAQDRPWGNNEQFF. The CDR3 DNA follows: TGCAGTGCTCAAGACCGTCCGTGGGGGAACAATGAGCAGTTCTTC. The gene calls are TRBV20-1 and TRBJ2-1; D might be TRBD1 or TRBD2, each matching 5 bases. The CDR3 extends over 15 amino acids. Germline assignment: CDR1 DFQATT and CDR2 SNEGSKA (reference sequence). V lost 5 bases to trimming and J lost 5 bases, with 19 bases between them.

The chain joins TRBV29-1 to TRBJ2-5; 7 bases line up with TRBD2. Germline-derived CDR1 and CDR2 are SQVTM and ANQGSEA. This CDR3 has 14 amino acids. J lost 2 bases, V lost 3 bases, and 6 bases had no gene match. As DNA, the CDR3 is TGCAGCGTTGAGTACGGGGGGATTCAAGAGACCCAGTACTTC. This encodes CSVEYGGIQETQYF.

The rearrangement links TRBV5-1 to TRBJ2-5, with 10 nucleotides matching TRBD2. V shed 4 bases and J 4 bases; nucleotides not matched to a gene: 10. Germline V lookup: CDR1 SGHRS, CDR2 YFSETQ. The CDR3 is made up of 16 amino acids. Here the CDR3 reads CASSVAGLAAPETQYF. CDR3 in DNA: TGCGCCAGCAGCGTGGCCGGACTAGCGGCCCCAGAGACCCAGTACTTC.

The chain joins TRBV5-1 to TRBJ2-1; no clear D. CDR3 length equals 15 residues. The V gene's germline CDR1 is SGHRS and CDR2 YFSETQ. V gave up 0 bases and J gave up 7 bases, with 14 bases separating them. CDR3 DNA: TGCGCCAGCAGCTTGGTGGCGCCCTCGTTGAATGAGCAGTTCTTC. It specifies CASSLVAPSLNEQFF.

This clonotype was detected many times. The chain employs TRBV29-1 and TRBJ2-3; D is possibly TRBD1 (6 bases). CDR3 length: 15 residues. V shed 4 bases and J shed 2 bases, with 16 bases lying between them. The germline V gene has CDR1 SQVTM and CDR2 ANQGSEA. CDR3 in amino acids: CSVVTGERSTDTQYF. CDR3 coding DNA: TGCAGCGTTGTGACAGGAGAGCGCTCCACAGATACGCAGTATTTT.

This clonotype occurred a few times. CDR3 in DNA: TGTGCCAGCAGCCCACGAGGGGGCTCCGGGGCTTTCTTT. Translating gives CASSPRGGSGAFF. The rearrangement joins TRBV7-3 to TRBJ1-1, with TRBD1 matching 7 bases. V trimming: 5 bases; J trimming: 11 bases; junction bases outside the gene matches: 11. Germline CDR1 and CDR2: SGHTA and FQGTGA. This CDR3 region has 13 residues.

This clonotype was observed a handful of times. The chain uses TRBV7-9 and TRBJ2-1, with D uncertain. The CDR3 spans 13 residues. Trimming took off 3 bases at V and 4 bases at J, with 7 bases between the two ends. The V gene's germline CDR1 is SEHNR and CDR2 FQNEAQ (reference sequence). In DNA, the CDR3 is TGTGCCAGCAGCTTGCAGGAATACAATGAGCAGTTCTTC. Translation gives CASSLQEYNEQFF.

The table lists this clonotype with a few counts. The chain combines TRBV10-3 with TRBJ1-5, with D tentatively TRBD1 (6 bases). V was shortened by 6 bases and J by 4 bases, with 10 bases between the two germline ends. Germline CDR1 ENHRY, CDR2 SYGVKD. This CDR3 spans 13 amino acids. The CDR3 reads CAIRNRENQPQHF. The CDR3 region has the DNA TGTGCCATCAGAAACAGGGAGAATCAGCCCCAGCATTTT.

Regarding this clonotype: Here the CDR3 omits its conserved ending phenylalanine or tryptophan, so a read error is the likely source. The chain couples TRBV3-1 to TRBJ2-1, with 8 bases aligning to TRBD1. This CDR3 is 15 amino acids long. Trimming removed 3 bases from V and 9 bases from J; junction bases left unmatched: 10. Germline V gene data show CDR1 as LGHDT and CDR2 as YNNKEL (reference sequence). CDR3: CASSHSTGGVSEQFS. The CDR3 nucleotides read TGTGCCAGCAGCCATAGCACAGGGGGAGTGAGTGAGCAGTTCTCC.

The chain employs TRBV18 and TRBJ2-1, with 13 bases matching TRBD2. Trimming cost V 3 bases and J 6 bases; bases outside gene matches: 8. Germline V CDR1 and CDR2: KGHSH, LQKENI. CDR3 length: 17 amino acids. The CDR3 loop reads CASSPQRTSGGANEQFF. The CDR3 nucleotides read TGTGCCAGCTCACCCCAAAGAACTAGCGGGGGGGCCAATGAGCAGTTCTTC. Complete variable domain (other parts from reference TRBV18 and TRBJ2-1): NAGVMQNPRHLVRRRGQEARLRCSPMKGHSHVYWYRQLPEEGLKFMVYLQKENIIDESGMPKERFSAEFPKEGPSILRIQQVVRGDSAAYFCASSPQRTSGGANEQFFGPGTRLTVL.

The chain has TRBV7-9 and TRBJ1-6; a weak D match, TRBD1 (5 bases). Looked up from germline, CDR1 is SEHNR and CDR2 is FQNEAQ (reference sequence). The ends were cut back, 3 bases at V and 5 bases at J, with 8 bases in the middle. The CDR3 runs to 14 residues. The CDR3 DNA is TGTGCCAGCAGCTTGGGGCTGGATAATTCACCCCTCCACTTT. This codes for CASSLGLDNSPLHF. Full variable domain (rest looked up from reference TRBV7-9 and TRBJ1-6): DTGVSQNPRHKITKRGQNVTFRCDPISEHNRLYWYRQTLGQGPEFLTYFQNEAQLEKSRLLSDRFSAERPKGSFSTLEIQRTEQGDSAMYLCASSLGLDNSPLHFGNGTRLTVT.

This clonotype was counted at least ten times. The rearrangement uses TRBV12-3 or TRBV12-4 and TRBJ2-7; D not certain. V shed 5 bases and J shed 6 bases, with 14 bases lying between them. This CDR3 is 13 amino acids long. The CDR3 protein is CASSPAETGEQYV. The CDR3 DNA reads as TGTGCCAGCAGTCCCGCGGAGACCGGCGAGCAGTACGTC.

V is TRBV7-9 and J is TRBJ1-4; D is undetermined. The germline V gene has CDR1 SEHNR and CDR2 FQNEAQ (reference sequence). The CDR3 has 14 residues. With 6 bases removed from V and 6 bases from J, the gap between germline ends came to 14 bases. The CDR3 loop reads CASRWEDVDEKLFF. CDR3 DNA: TGTGCCAGCAGATGGGAGGACGTTGATGAAAAACTGTTTTTT.

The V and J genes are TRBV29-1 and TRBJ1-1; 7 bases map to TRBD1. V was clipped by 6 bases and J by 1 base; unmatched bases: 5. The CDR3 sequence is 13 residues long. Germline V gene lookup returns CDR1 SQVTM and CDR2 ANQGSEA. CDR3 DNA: TGCAGCGTCCCCAGGACAGGGAACACTGAAGCTTTCTTT. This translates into CSVPRTGNTEAFF. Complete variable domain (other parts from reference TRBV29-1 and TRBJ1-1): SAVISQKPSRDICQRGTSLTIQCQVDSQVTMMFWYRQQPGQSLTLIATANQGSEATYESGFVIDKFPISRPNLTFSTLTVSNMSPEDSSIYLCSVPRTGNTEAFFGQGTRLTVV.

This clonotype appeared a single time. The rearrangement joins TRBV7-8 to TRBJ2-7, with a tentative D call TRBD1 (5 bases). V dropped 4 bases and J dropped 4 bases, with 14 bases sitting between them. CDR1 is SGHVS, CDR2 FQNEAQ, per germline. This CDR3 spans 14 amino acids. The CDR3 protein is CASSSAGPRYEQYV. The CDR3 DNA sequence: TGTGCCAGCAGCTCTGCAGGGCCCCGGTACGAGCAGTACGTC.

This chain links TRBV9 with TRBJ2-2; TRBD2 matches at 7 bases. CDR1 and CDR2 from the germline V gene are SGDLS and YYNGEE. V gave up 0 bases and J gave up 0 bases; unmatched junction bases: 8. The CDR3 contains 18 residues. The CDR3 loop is CASSVVGLVGANTGELFF. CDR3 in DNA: TGTGCCAGCAGCGTAGTCGGACTAGTGGGGGCGAACACCGGGGAGCTGTTTTTT.